This TCR beta chain was recovered during a study of cytomegalovirus exposure and HLA in healthy donors. The CDR3 is 14 amino acids. V lost 6 bases and J lost 1, with 10 bases in between. The germline V gene encodes CDR1 MDHEN and CDR2 SYDVKM. The PCR had 60 Vbeta and 13 Jbeta primers. This table comes from immunoSEQ multiplex PCR, and its TCRdb copy is limited to in-frame clones, with some not included. This sample yields around 130,000 clones, of which 75% to 90% are seen a single time; under 7.5% belongs to the top ten. This sequence joins TRBV28 and TRBJ1-3; D is ambiguous. The material sequenced was PBMCs. The TCR was taken from a woman between 25 and 40 years old in good health and CMV-seropositive. The DNA of the CDR3 is TGTGCCAGCAGCCAAGCTACTTCTGGAAACACCATATATTTT. It is translated as CASSQATSGNTIYF.